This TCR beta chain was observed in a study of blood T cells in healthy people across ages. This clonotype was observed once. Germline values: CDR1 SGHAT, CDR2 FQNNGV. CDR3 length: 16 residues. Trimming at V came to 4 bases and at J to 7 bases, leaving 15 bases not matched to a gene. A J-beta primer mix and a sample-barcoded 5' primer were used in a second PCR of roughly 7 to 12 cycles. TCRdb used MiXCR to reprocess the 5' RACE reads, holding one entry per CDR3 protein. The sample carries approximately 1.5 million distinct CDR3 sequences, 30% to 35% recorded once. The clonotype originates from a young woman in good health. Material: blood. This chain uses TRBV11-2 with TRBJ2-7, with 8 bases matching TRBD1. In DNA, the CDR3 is TGTGCCAGCAGCTCCCCCAGGGGGCTATCCTACAATGAGCAGTACTTC. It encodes CASSSPRGLSYNEQYF.